This TCR beta chain was identified during a study of chemoradiotherapy in HPV16-positive cancers. On the study more broadly: Candidate HPV-specific clones and shared TCR motifs came from two HPV16-positive patients.

Worth noting for this clone: Its antigen is unknown.

The method was immunoSEQ multiplex PCR; TCRdb's version includes in-frame clones alone and lacks a portion of them. This table holds 12,000 or so clones, 90% found once. The CDR3 runs 14 residues. Trimming removed 5 bases from V and 4 bases from J, with 15 bases in between. CDR1 and CDR2 from the germline V gene are SEHNR and FQNEAQ (reference sequence). Samples were taken several times over chemoradiotherapy. Study-wide results and caveats: Non-HPV-specific T cells did not expand in tumors during treatment, whereas candidate HPV-specific clones and E7-related motifs did. Functional assays defining HPV-specific T cells used only a couple of HPV16-positive patients.

The V and J genes are TRBV7-9 and TRBJ2-7, with D perhaps matching TRBD2 (5 bases). Sample collection was performed from a patient who underwent chemoradiotherapy. This clonotype was obtained from a human donor with HPV-associated anogenital cancer. The CDR3 loop reads CASSLDLKKYEQYF. CDR3 DNA: TGTGCCAGCAGCCTGGACTTAAAGAAGTACGAGCAGTACTTC. The variable domain in full, with the rest retrieved from reference TRBV7-9 and TRBJ2-7, is DTGVSQNPRHKITKRGQNVTFRCDPISEHNRLYWYRQTLGQGPEFLTYFQNEAQLEKSRLLSDRFSAERPKGSFSTLEIQRTEQGDSAMYLCASSLDLKKYEQYFGPGTRLTVT.